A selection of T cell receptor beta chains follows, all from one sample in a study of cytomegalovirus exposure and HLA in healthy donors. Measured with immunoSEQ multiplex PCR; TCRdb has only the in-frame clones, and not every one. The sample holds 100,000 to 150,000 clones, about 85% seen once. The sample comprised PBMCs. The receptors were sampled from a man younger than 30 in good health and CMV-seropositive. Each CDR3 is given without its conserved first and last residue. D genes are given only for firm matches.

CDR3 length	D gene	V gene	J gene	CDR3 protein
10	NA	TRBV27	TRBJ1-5	ASSQGNQPQH
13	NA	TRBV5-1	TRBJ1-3	ASSLNKQSGNTIY
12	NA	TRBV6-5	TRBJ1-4	ASRSDTAEEKLF
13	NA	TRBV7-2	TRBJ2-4	ASSLSIEAKNIQY
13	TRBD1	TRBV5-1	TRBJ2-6	ASSGRGQGANVLT
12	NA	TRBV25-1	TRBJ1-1	ASSESGIQTEAF
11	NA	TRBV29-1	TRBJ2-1	SVESGLYNEQF
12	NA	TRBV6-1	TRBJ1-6	ATRVARQNSPLH
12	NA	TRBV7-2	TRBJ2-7	ASKNSGDAYEQY
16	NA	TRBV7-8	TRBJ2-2	ASSLFSGVLMNTGELF
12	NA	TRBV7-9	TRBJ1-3	ASSLTGSGNTIY
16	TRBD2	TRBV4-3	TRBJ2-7	ASSHYPPGLVVPYEQY
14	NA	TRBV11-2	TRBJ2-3	ASSPRPPTSTDTQY
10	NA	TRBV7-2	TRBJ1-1	ASSPTSPEAF
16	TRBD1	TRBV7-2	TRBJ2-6	ASSYLTGGVAGANVLT
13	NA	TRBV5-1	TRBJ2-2	ASSLNSDGTGELF
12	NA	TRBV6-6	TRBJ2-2	ASGREGDTGELF
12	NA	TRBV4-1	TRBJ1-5	ASSHARDGQPQH
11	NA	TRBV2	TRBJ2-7	ASLPDNSYEQY
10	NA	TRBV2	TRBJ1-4	ASREEDEKLF
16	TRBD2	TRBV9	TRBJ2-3	ASSVGGGLADITDTQY
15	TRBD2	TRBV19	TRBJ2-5	ASRPRTSGIPGETQY
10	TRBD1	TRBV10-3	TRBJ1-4	AISRDSGILF
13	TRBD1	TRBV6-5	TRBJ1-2	ASSRAWDRINGYT
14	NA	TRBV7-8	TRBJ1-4	ASSSYSGGAGEKLF
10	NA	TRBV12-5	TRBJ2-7	ASGLTNYEQY
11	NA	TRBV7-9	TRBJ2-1	ASSPSPVGAQF
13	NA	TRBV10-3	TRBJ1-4	AISESGGISEKLF
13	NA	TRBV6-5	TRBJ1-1	ASSRPQNSHTEAF
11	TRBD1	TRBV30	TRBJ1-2	AWRRGRNYGYT
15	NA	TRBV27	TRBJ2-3	ASSLPRDSLSTDTQY
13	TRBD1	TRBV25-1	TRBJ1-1	ASSGVGTVYTEAF
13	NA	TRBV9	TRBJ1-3	ASSVGTGLGNTIY
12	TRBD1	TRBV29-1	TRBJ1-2	SVEIQGLSYGYT
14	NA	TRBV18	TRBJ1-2	ASSPPTGVRDYGYT
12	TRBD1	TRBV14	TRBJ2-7	ASSQGQGPYEQY
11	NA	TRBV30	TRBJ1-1	AWSGGVNTEAF
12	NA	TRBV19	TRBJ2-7	ASRLQGSSYEQY
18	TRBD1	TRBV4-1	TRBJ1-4	ASSQDSRRGQGWLSEKLF
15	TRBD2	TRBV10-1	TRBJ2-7	ASSDRKVLAGDHEQY
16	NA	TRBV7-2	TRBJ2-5	ASSPHQIGAGAGETQY
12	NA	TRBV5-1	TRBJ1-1	ASSSQGVDTEAF
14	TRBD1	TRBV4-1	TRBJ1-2	ASSQPGTGRLYGYT
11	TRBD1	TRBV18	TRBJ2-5	ASSQGTEETQY
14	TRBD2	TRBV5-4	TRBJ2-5	ASSPTSSGREETQY
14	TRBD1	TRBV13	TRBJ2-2	ASSTNRGRGAGELF
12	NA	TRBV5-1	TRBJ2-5	ASSLDSSQETQY
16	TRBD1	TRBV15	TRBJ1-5	ATSKRQGKGSSNQPQH
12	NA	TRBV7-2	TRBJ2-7	ANSLDRVRSEQY
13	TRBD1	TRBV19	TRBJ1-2	ASRLSGTENYGYT
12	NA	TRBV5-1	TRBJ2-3	ASSLASSTDTQY
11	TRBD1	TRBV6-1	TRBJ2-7	ASSERQGSGQY
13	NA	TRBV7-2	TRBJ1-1	ASSLVRGFRTEAF
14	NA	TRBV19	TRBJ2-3	ASTSRGRGRGDTQY
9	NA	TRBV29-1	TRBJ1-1	SVVLGPEAF
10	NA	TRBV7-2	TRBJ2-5	ASSFTGETQY
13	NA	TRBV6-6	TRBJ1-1	ASSYSGQVNTEAF